A selection of T cell receptor beta chains follows, all from one sample in a study of blood T cell repertoires in COVID-19. This table comes from immunoSEQ multiplex PCR, and its TCRdb copy is limited to in-frame clones, with some not included. The sample carries some 37,000 clones, 75% to 95% recorded once. The sequencing input was peripheral blood. Receptor source: a human donor in a cohort sampled during active COVID-19. Both conserved end residues are part of each CDR3. Each record gives: J gene, D gene, clone size, V gene, CDR3 protein, CDR3 DNA. A D gene is named only where the DNA matches it firmly. The size field is filled for only some rows; it gives once, few, many or a size class.

J: TRBJ2-1
D: -
size: -
V: TRBV19
CDR3: CASGERRGNEQFF
DNA: TGTGCCAGTGGGGAGCGCCGGGGGAATGAGCAGTTCTTC

J: TRBJ1-5
D: TRBD1
size: -
V: TRBV28
CDR3: CASRTGGINQPQHF
DNA: TGTGCCAGCCGGACAGGGGGCATCAATCAGCCCCAGCATTTT

J: TRBJ1-5
D: TRBD1
size: once
V: TRBV3-1/TRBV3-2
CDR3: CASSRTGGDQPQHF
DNA: TGTGCCAGCAGCCGTACAGGGGGCGATCAGCCCCAGCATTTT

J: TRBJ2-5
D: -
size: -
V: TRBV6-6
CDR3: CASSQTPETQYF
DNA: TGTGCCAGCAGCCAAACTCCAGAGACCCAGTACTTC

J: TRBJ1-4
D: TRBD1
size: -
V: TRBV15
CDR3: CATSEGQYGTNEKLFF
DNA: TGTGCCACCAGCGAGGGACAGTATGGAACTAATGAAAAACTGTTTTTT

J: TRBJ2-1
D: TRBD2
size: -
V: TRBV28
CDR3: CASSLVQREDNEQFF
DNA: TGTGCCAGCAGTTTAGTCCAGCGGGAGGACAATGAGCAGTTCTTC

J: TRBJ2-2
D: TRBD2
size: -
V: TRBV7-2
CDR3: CASSPVTGGRAWDTGELFF
DNA: TGTGCCAGCAGCCCTGTTACCGGCGGGAGGGCCTGGGACACCGGGGAGCTGTTTTTT

J: TRBJ2-5
D: TRBD1
size: -
V: TRBV24-1
CDR3: CATSTGQGETQYF
DNA: TGTGCCACCAGTACGGGACAGGGGGAGACCCAGTACTTC

J: TRBJ2-3
D: -
size: -
V: TRBV18
CDR3: CASSRRATDTQYF
DNA: TGTGCCAGCTCACGGAGGGCTACTGATACGCAGTATTTT

J: TRBJ2-5
D: -
size: -
V: TRBV18
CDR3: CASSPSPGGETQYF
DNA: TGTGCCAGCTCACCGAGTCCTGGGGGGGAGACCCAGTACTTC

J: TRBJ1-1
D: -
size: -
V: TRBV13
CDR3: CASSLHDSPRQAFF
DNA: TGTGCCAGCAGCCTCCACGACAGTCCCAGGCAAGCTTTCTTT

J: TRBJ2-5
D: -
size: -
V: TRBV7-7
CDR3: CASRQGETQYF
DNA: TGTGCCAGCAGGCAGGGGGAGACCCAGTACTTC

J: TRBJ2-2
D: -
size: -
V: TRBV2
CDR3: CASSDPGRERTGELFF
DNA: TGTGCCAGCAGTGATCCGGGCAGGGAACGGACCGGGGAGCTGTTTTTT

J: TRBJ1-1
D: TRBD1
size: -
V: TRBV5-1
CDR3: CASSLGTGRTEAFF
DNA: TGCGCCAGCAGCTTGGGGACAGGGCGGACTGAAGCTTTCTTT

J: TRBJ2-6
D: -
size: -
V: TRBV28
CDR3: CASSPPIEGGRTGANVLTF
DNA: TGTGCCAGCAGTCCCCCTATTGAGGGGGGGCGGACTGGGGCCAACGTCCTGACTTTC

J: TRBJ2-1
D: TRBD2
size: -
V: TRBV7-8
CDR3: CASSPGGLAGGYEQFF
DNA: TGTGCCAGCAGCCCCGGGGGACTAGCGGGAGGGTATGAGCAGTTCTTC

J: TRBJ2-5
D: -
size: -
V: TRBV18
CDR3: CASSPGGVSQETQYF
DNA: TGTGCCAGCTCACCCGGCGGGGTTAGTCAAGAGACCCAGTACTTC

J: TRBJ1-6
D: TRBD1
size: -
V: TRBV18
CDR3: CASSPQGQNNSPLHF
DNA: TGTGCCAGCTCACCCCAGGGACAGAACAATTCACCCCTCCACTTT

J: TRBJ2-3
D: -
size: -
V: TRBV12-3/TRBV12-4
CDR3: CASRINTDTQYF
DNA: TGTGCCAGCAGAATCAACACAGATACGCAGTATTTT

J: TRBJ2-7
D: TRBD2
size: few
V: TRBV6-5
CDR3: CASRVAGSYEQYF
DNA: TGTGCCAGCAGGGTAGCGGGATCCTACGAGCAGTACTTC

J: TRBJ2-1
D: -
size: -
V: TRBV6-5
CDR3: CASGGGRGYNNEQFF
DNA: TGTGCCAGTGGTGGAGGCAGGGGTTATAACAATGAGCAGTTCTTC

J: TRBJ1-1
D: TRBD1
size: -
V: TRBV2
CDR3: CASSVTGGDGEAFF
DNA: TGTGCCAGCAGTGTGACAGGGGGCGACGGTGAAGCTTTCTTT

J: TRBJ1-2
D: TRBD1
size: -
V: TRBV4-1
CDR3: CASSQDWDSPTRYTF
DNA: TGCGCCAGCAGCCAAGATTGGGACAGTCCCACCAGGTACACCTTC

J: TRBJ2-1
D: TRBD2
size: -
V: TRBV6-1
CDR3: CASSEVSIRTSGKNEQFF
DNA: TGTGCCAGCAGTGAAGTGAGTATTAGGACTAGCGGGAAGAATGAGCAGTTCTTC

J: TRBJ2-1
D: TRBD2
size: -
V: TRBV3-1/TRBV3-2
CDR3: CASSPLEGREGRRNEQFF
DNA: TGTGCCAGCAGCCCTCTTGAAGGGCGGGAGGGCCGGAGGAATGAGCAGTTCTTC

J: TRBJ2-1
D: TRBD2
size: -
V: TRBV7-6
CDR3: CASSLARIAGNSYNEQFF
DNA: TGTGCCAGCAGCTTAGCGAGAATAGCGGGTAACTCCTACAATGAGCAGTTCTTC

J: TRBJ2-3
D: -
size: -
V: TRBV6-5
CDR3: CASSSTSTDTQYF
DNA: TGTGCCAGCAGCTCAACTAGCACAGATACGCAGTATTTT

J: TRBJ1-3
D: -
size: -
V: TRBV5-4
CDR3: CASSLRGPAGNTIYF
DNA: TGTGCCAGCAGCTTGAGGGGCCCTGCTGGAAACACCATATATTTT

J: TRBJ1-1
D: -
size: -
V: TRBV19
CDR3: CASSIRIYSNTEAFF
DNA: TGTGCCAGTAGTATCAGGATATATTCGAACACTGAAGCTTTCTTT

J: TRBJ1-3
D: TRBD1
size: -
V: TRBV28
CDR3: CASSLDRVGNTIYF
DNA: TGTGCCAGCAGTTTGGACAGGGTAGGAAACACCATATATTTT

J: TRBJ2-5
D: TRBD2
size: -
V: TRBV7-8
CDR3: CASSFRLAGGQETQYF
DNA: TGTGCCAGCAGCTTCAGGCTAGCGGGAGGACAAGAGACCCAGTACTTC

J: TRBJ2-3
D: -
size: -
V: TRBV2
CDR3: CASSANRADTDTQYF
DNA: TGTGCCAGCAGTGCAAACCGAGCGGACACAGATACGCAGTATTTT

J: TRBJ2-5
D: TRBD1
size: -
V: TRBV18
CDR3: CASSSGQPQETQYF
DNA: TGTGCCAGCTCCTCGGGACAGCCCCAAGAGACCCAGTACTTC

J: TRBJ2-6
D: TRBD1
size: once
V: TRBV5-4
CDR3: CASSTPQGDSGANVLTF
DNA: TGTGCCAGCAGCACCCCCCAGGGGGACTCTGGGGCCAACGTCCTGACTTTC

J: TRBJ2-7
D: TRBD2
size: -
V: TRBV5-4
CDR3: CASSLPPASGIYEQYF
DNA: TGTGCCAGCAGCTTGCCCCCGGCTAGCGGGATCTACGAGCAGTACTTC

J: TRBJ1-1
D: -
size: -
V: TRBV15
CDR3: CATSRIQGAGTEAFF
DNA: TGTGCCACCAGCAGAATACAGGGAGCAGGCACTGAAGCTTTCTTT

J: TRBJ1-2
D: -
size: -
V: TRBV29-1
CDR3: CSVGQVGRYGYTF
DNA: TGCAGCGTTGGTCAGGTGGGCCGGTATGGCTACACCTTC

J: TRBJ2-1
D: -
size: -
V: TRBV7-6
CDR3: CASSLGGSGNEQFF
DNA: TGTGCCAGCAGCTTGGGTGGGAGTGGCAATGAGCAGTTCTTC

J: TRBJ1-5
D: -
size: -
V: TRBV18
CDR3: CASSREREQPQHF
DNA: TGTGCCAGCTCACGGGAGAGAGAGCAGCCCCAGCATTTT

J: TRBJ2-1
D: -
size: -
V: TRBV10-3
CDR3: CAIGRREGYNEQFF
DNA: TGTGCCATCGGGCGGAGAGAGGGCTACAATGAGCAGTTCTTC

J: TRBJ1-2
D: -
size: -
V: TRBV18
CDR3: CASSPNAGTVEGYTF
DNA: TGTGCCAGCTCGCCCAACGCCGGGACTGTAGAGGGCTACACCTTC

J: TRBJ1-5
D: -
size: -
V: TRBV29-1
CDR3: CSVEEDRYQPQHF
DNA: TGCAGCGTTGAAGAGGACAGATATCAGCCCCAGCATTTT

J: TRBJ2-7
D: -
size: -
V: TRBV6-6
CDR3: CASSYKEGASYEQYF
DNA: TGTGCCAGCAGTTACAAGGAGGGGGCCTCCTACGAGCAGTACTTC

J: TRBJ2-2
D: TRBD1
size: -
V: TRBV5-4
CDR3: CASSRPGQGAGELFF
DNA: TGTGCCAGCAGCCGACCGGGACAGGGGGCCGGGGAGCTGTTTTTT

J: TRBJ2-7
D: -
size: -
V: TRBV7-8
CDR3: CASSSRTIRTPYEQYF
DNA: TGTGCCAGCAGCTCGCGGACAATCCGAACGCCGTACGAGCAGTACTTC

J: TRBJ1-1
D: TRBD1
size: -
V: TRBV7-9
CDR3: CASSLGRGQGPAEAFF
DNA: TGTGCCAGCAGCTTAGGTCGGGGACAGGGGCCTGCTGAAGCTTTCTTT

J: TRBJ2-3
D: TRBD2
size: -
V: TRBV18
CDR3: CASSPLAGGRTDTQYF
DNA: TGTGCCAGCTCACCTTTAGCGGGAGGGCGCACAGATACGCAGTATTTT

J: TRBJ2-3
D: TRBD1
size: once
V: TRBV5-5
CDR3: CASSPGQGIGTDTQYF
DNA: TGTGCCAGCAGCCCGGGACAGGGGATTGGCACAGATACGCAGTATTTT

J: TRBJ2-7
D: -
size: once
V: TRBV2
CDR3: CASRGGAKSPSAGYYEQYF
DNA: TGTGCCAGCAGGGGGGGGGCGAAAAGTCCGTCAGCGGGTTACTACGAGCAGTACTTC